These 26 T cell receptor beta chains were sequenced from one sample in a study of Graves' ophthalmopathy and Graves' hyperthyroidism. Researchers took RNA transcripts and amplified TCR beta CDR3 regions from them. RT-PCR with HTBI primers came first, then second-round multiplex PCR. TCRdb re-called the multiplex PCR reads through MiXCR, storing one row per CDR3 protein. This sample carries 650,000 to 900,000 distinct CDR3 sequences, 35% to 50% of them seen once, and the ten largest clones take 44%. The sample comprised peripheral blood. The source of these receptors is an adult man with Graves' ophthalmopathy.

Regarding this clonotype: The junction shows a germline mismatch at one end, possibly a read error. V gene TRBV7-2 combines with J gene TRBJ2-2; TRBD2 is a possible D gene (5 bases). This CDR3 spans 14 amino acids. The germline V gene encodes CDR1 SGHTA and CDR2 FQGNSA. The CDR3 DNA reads TGTGCCAGCAGCTTAGTTGCTGTCACCGGGGTGCTGTTTTTT. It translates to CASSLVAVTGVLFF. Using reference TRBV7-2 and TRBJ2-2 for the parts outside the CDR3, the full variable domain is GAGVSQSPSNKVTEKGKDVELRCDPISGHTALYWYRQSLGQGLEFLIYFQGNSAPDKSGLPSDRFSAERTGGSVSTLTIQRTQQEDSAVYLCASSLVAVTGVLFFGEGSRLTVL.

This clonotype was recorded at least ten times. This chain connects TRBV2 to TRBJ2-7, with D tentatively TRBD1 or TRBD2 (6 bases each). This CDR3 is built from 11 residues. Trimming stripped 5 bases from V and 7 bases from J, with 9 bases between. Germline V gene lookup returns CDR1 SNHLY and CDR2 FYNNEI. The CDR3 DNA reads TGTGCCAGCAGTCAGGGGACTGAGCAGTACTTC. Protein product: CASSQGTEQYF.

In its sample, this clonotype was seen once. The DNA for the CDR3 is TGCAGTGCTAGACCCCTGGGCAGGGTTAATTCACCCCTCCACTTT. Translated, it gives CSARPLGRVNSPLHF. V is TRBV20-1 and J is TRBJ1-6; possibly TRBD1 for D (5 bases). The CDR3 has 15 amino acids. Trimming removed 2 bases at V and 6 bases at J, with 14 bases between. Germline V CDR1 and CDR2: DFQATT, SNEGSKA (reference sequence).

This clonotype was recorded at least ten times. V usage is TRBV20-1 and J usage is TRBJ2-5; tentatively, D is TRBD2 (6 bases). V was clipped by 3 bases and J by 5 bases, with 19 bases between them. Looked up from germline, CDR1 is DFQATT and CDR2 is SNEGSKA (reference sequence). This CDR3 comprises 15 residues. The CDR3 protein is CSASFRGTSYETQYF. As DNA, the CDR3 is TGCAGTGCTAGTTTCCGCGGGACCTCATACGAGACCCAGTACTTC.

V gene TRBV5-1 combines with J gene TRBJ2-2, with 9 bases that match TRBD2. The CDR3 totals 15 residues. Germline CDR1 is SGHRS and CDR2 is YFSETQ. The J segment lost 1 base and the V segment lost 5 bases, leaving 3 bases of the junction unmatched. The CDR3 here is CASSVTSGNTGELFF. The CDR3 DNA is TGCGCCAGCAGTGTGACTAGCGGGAACACCGGGGAGCTGTTTTTT.

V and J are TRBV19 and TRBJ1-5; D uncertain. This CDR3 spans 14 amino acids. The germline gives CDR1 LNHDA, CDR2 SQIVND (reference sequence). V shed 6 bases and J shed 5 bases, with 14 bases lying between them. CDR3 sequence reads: CASRGQIGDQPQHF. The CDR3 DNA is TGTGCCAGTAGGGGTCAAATCGGAGATCAGCCCCAGCATTTT.

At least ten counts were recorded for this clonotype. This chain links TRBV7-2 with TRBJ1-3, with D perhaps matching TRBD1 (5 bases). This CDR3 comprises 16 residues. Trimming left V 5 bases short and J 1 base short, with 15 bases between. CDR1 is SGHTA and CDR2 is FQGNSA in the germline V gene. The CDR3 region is CASSDRGHPSGNTIYF. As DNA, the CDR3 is TGTGCCAGCAGCGACCGAGGACATCCATCTGGAAACACCATATATTTT.

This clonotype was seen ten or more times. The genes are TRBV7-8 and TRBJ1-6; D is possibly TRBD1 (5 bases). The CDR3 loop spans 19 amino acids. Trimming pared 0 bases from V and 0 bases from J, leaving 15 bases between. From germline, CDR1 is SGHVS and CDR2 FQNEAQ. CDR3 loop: CASSLAGALSSSYNSPLHF. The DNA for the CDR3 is TGTGCCAGCAGCTTAGCAGGGGCTCTATCTAGCTCCTATAATTCACCCCTCCACTTT.

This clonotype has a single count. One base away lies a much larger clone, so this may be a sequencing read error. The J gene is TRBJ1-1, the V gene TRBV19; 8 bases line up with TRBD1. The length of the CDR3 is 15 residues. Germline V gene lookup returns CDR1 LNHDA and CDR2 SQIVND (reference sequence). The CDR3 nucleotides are TGTGCCGGTAGTATAACAGGGGGAACGAACACTGAAGCTTTCTTT. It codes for CAGSITGGTNTEAFF.

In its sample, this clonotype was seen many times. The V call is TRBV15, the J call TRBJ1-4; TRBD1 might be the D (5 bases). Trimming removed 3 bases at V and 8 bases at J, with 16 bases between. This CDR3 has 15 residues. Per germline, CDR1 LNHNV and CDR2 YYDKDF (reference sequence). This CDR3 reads CATSRDGTTGEKLFF. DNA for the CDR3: TGTGCCACCAGCAGGGACGGGACCACTGGCGAAAAACTGTTTTTT.

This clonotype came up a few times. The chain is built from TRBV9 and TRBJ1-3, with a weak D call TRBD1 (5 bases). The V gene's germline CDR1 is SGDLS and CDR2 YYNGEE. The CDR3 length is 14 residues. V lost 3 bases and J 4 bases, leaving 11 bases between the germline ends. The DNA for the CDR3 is TGTGCCAGCAGCGCCAGGGCGTACGGAAACACCATATATTTT. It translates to CASSARAYGNTIYF.

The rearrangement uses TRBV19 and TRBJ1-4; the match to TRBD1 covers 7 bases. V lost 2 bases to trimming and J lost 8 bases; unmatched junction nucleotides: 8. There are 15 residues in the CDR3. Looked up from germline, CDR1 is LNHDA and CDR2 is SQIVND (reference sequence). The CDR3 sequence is CASSIRGRGEEKLFF. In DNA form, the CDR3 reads TGTGCCAGTAGTATAAGGGGGCGAGGTGAAGAAAAACTGTTTTTT.

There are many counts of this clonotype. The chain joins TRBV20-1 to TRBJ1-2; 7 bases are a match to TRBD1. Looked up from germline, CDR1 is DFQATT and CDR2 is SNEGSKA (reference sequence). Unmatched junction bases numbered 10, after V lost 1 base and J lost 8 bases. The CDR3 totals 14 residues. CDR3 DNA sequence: TGCAGTGCTAGAGTTAGGACAGGCGTATACGGCTACACCTTC. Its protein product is CSARVRTGVYGYTF.

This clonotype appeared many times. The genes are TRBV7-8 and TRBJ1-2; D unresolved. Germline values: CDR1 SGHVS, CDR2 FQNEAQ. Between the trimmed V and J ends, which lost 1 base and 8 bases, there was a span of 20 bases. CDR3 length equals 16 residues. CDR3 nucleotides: TGTGCCAGCAGCTTAGGGTTGGGCCGGAAAGGGTCGGGCTACACCTTC. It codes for CASSLGLGRKGSGYTF. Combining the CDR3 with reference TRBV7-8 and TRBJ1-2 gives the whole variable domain GAGVSQSPRYKVAKRGQDVALRCDPISGHVSLFWYQQALGQGPEFLTYFQNEAQLDKSGLPSDRFFAERPEGSVSTLKIQRTQQEDSAVYLCASSLGLGRKGSGYTFGSGTRLTVV.

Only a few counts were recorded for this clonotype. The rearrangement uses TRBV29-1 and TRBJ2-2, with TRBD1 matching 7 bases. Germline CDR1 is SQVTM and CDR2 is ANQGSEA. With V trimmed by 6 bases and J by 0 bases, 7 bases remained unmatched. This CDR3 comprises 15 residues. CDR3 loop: CSVTTGTANTGELFF. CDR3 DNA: TGCAGCGTCACTACCGGGACAGCGAACACCGGGGAGCTGTTTTTT.

CDR3 bases: TGTGCCAGTAGTAAGCAGGGCTATAGCAATCAGCCCCAGCATTTT. The encoded protein is CASSKQGYSNQPQHF. The chain employs TRBV19 and TRBJ1-5; D is perhaps TRBD1 (5 bases). V was cut by 4 bases and J by 0 bases, with 10 bases left in between. CDR1 is LNHDA and CDR2 is SQIVND in the germline V gene (reference sequence). This CDR3 region has 15 residues.

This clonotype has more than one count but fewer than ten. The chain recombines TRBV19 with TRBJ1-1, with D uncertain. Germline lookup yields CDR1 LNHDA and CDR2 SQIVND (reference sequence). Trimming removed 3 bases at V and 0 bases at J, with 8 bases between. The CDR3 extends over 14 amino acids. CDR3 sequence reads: CASSIWQLNTEAFF. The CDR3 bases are TGTGCCAGTAGTATTTGGCAGCTGAACACTGAAGCTTTCTTT.

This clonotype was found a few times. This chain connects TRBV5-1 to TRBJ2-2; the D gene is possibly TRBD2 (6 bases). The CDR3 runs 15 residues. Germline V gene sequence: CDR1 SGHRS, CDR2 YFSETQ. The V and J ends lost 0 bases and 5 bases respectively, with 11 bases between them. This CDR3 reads CASSLDGSGTGELFF. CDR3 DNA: TGCGCCAGCAGCTTGGACGGGAGTGGAACCGGGGAGCTGTTTTTT.

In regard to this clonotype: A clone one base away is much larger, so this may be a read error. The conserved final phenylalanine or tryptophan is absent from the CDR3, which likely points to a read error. CDR3 nucleotide sequence: TGCAGCGTTGAAGATCCCTACGAGCAGTACCTC. This sequence encodes CSVEDPYEQYL. This chain connects TRBV29-1 to TRBJ2-7; D remains ambiguous. Between the trimmed V and J ends, which lost 0 bases and 2 bases, there was a span of 2 bases. The CDR3 runs to 11 residues. Germline CDR1 reads SQVTM; CDR2 reads ANQGSEA.

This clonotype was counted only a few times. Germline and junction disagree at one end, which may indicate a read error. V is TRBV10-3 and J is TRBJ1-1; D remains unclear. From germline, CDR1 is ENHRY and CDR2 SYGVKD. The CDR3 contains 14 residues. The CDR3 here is CASSYSMQRNEAFF. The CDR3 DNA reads TGTGCCAGCAGTTACTCGATGCAAAGGAATGAAGCTTTCTTT.

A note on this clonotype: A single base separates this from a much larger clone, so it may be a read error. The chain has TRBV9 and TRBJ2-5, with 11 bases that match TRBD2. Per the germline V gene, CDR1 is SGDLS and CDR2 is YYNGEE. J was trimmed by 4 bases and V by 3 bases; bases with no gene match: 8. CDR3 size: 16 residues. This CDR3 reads CASSDPSGRPGETQYF. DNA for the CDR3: TGTGCCAGCAGCGATCCTAGCGGGAGGCCGGGAGAGACCCAGTACTTC. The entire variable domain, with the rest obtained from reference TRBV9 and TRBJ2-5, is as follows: DSGVTQTPKHLITATGQRVTLRCSPRSGDLSVYWYQQSLDQGLQFLIQYYNGEERAKGNILERFSAQQFPDLHSELNLSSLELGDSALYFCASSDPSGRPGETQYFGPGTRLLVL.

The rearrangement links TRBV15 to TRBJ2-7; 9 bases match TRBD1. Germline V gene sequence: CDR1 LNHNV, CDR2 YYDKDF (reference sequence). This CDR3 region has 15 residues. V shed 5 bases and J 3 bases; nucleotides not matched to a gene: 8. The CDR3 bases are TGTGCCACCAGCTGGGGACAGGGCCTTTTCTACGAGCAGTACTTC. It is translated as CATSWGQGLFYEQYF.

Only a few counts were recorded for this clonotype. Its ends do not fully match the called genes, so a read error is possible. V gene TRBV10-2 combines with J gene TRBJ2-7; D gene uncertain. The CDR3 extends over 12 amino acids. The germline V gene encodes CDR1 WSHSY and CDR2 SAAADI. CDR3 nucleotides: TGTGCCAGCAGTGAGTTTTCCTACGAGCAGTACTTC. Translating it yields CASSEFSYEQYF.

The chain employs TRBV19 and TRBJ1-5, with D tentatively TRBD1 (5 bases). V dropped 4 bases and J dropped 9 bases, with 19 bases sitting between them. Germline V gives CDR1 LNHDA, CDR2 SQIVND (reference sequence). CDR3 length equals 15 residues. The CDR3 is CASSNEGDFRSPQHF. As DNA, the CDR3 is TGTGCCAGTAGTAACGAAGGGGACTTCCGATCGCCCCAGCATTTT.

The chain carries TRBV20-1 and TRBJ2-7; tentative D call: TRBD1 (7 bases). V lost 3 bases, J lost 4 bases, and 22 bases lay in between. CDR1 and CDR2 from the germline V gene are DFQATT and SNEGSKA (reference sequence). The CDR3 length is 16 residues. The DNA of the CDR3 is TGCAGTGCTAGGGGAACGGAGGGGGACAGCGTGTACGAGCAGTACTTC. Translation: CSARGTEGDSVYEQYF.

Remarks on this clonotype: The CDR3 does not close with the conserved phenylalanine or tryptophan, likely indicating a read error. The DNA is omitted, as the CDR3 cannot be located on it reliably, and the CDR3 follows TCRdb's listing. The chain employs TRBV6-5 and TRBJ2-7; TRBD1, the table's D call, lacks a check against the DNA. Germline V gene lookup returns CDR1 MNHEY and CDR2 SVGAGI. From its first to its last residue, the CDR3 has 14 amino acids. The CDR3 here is CASTRQGVTYEQDC.